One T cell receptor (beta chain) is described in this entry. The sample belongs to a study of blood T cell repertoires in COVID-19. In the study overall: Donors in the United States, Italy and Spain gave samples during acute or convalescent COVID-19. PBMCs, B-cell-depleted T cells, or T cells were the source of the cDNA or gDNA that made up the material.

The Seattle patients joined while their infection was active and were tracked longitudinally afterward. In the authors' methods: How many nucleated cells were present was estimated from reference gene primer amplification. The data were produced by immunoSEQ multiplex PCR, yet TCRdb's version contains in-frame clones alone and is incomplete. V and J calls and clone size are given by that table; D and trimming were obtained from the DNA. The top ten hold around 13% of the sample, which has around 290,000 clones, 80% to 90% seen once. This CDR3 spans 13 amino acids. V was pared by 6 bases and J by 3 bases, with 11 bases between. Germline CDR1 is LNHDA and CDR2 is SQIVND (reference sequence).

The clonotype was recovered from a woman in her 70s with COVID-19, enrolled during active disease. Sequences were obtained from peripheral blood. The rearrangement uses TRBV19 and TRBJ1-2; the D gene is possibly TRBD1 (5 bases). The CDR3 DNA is TGTGCCAGTAGAACGGGACTCGACTATGGCTACACCTTC. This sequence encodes CASRTGLDYGYTF.